The clone carrying this T cell receptor beta chain was detected only once. Its antigen remains unknown. Cells defined as naive were viable CD3+CD4+ or CD3+CD8+ and CCR7+CD45RA+CD45RO-CD95-CD27+CD28+. This CDR3 contains 14 residues. Germline loops: CDR1 SQVTM, CDR2 ANQGSEA. Trimming stripped 4 bases from V and 4 bases from J, with 11 bases between. These data originate in a study of T cells after posttransplantation cyclophosphamide. Study findings and constraints: Skin or GI-infiltrating T cells shared few TRB sequences with blood. Donor-recipient repertoire similarity was low at 1-2 months, rising over year one.

TCRdb's table, derived via immunoSEQ multiplex PCR, lists solely in-frame clones and lacks some. The data show more than 30,000 clones, approximately 90% seen once. What was sequenced was naive CD4+ T cells sorted from PBMCs. The receptor was derived from a woman aged 55-75 years in good health, CMV-negative, and a related stem cell transplant donor. J is TRBJ2-6 and V is TRBV29-1; no clear D gene. This chain's CDR3 is CSVGNLGGANVLTF. CDR3 bases: TGCAGCGTTGGGAACCTCGGGGGGGCCAACGTCCTGACTTTC. The variable domain in full, with the rest retrieved from reference TRBV29-1 and TRBJ2-6, is SAVISQKPSRDICQRGTSLTIQCQVDSQVTMMFWYRQQPGQSLTLIATANQGSEATYESGFVIDKFPISRPNLTFSTLTVSNMSPEDSSIYLCSVGNLGGANVLTFGAGSRLTVL.